What follows are 17 T cell receptor beta chains derived from one specimen sequenced in a study of radiotherapy plus CTLA-4 blockade in lung cancer. The repertoire was sequenced with immunoSEQ multiplex PCR; TCRdb's copy has only in-frame clones and lacks some. Of 90,000 to 130,000 clones in the sample, about 80% are singletons; the top ten hold around 3%. The material sequenced was peripheral blood, taken from a patient treated with radiotherapy plus ipilimumab. These receptors were taken from a human donor with non-small cell lung cancer that progressed on radiotherapy plus ipilimumab. Some clones in this sample may be carry-over from other donors' samples.

This clone came up a few times. This specimen includes other DNA sequences encoding the same CDR3. CDR3 nucleotides: TGTGCCAGCAGCCCCCAATCCGGGTCCTACGAGCAGTACTTC. It yields the protein CASSPQSGSYEQYF. J is TRBJ2-7 and V is TRBV7-3; D gene uncertain. This CDR3 has 14 amino acids. V gave up 5 bases and J gave up 1 base, with 12 bases separating them. The germline V gene has CDR1 SGHTA and CDR2 FQGTGA.

CDR3 residues: CASSLQDRPPSGELFF. As DNA, the CDR3 is TGTGCCAGCAGCCTCCAAGATCGGCCTCCCAGTGGGGAGCTGTTTTTT. The chain carries TRBV9 and TRBJ2-2; D gene unclear. The CDR3 is made up of 16 amino acids. Germline values: CDR1 SGDLS, CDR2 YYNGEE. V lost 4 bases and J 8 bases, leaving 21 bases between the germline ends.

The gene calls are TRBV19 and TRBJ1-1; D is possibly TRBD1 (5 bases). Deletions cut 5 bases from V and 0 bases from J, with 10 bases between. Germline assignment: CDR1 LNHDA and CDR2 SQIVND (reference sequence). This CDR3 has 14 residues. The CDR3 reads CASSSQGMNTEAFF. The CDR3 DNA reads as TGTGCCAGTAGTTCCCAGGGTATGAACACTGAAGCTTTCTTT. Full variable domain (rest looked up from reference TRBV19 and TRBJ1-1): DGGITQSPKYLFRKEGQNVTLSCEQNLNHDAMYWYRQDPGQGLRLIYYSQIVNDFQKGDIAEGYSVSREKKESFPLTVTSAQKNPTAFYLCASSSQGMNTEAFFGQGTRLTVV.

The CDR3 here is CASSHSGNTIYF. CDR3 nucleotides: TGTGCCAGCAGTCACTCAGGAAACACCATATATTTT. This chain connects TRBV25-1 to TRBJ1-3; D is unclear. V lost 5 bases and J 4 bases, leaving 6 bases between the germline ends. Looked up from germline, CDR1 is MGHDK and CDR2 is SYGVNS. This CDR3 is 12 amino acids long.

The chain joins TRBV4-2 to TRBJ2-7; D gene uncertain. V gave up 0 bases and J gave up 3 bases, with 6 bases separating them. There are 13 residues in the CDR3. Germline V lookup: CDR1 LGHNA, CDR2 YNFKEQ. CDR3 loop: CASSQDRHYEQYF. CDR3 bases: TGTGCCAGCAGCCAAGATAGGCACTACGAGCAGTACTTC.

The chain combines TRBV4-1 with TRBJ2-3, with 8 bases that match TRBD1. This CDR3 has 16 amino acids. With V trimmed by 0 bases and J by 4 bases, 6 bases remained unmatched. CDR1 is MGHRA and CDR2 is YSYEKL in the germline V gene. The CDR3 DNA follows: TGCGCCAGCAGCCAAGAAGGGGCAGGGGGCTCAGATACGCAGTATTTT. Amino acids: CASSQEGAGGSDTQYF.

The chain couples TRBV7-3 to TRBJ1-1, with TRBD1 matching 7 bases. From germline, CDR1 is SGHTA and CDR2 FQGTGA. This CDR3 is 14 amino acids long. J gave up 10 bases and V 5 bases, and 13 bases lay outside the gene matches. This chain's CDR3 is CASSPNGRTGRAFF. The DNA of the CDR3 is TGTGCCAGCAGCCCCAATGGGAGGACAGGACGAGCTTTCTTT. Looking up the rest from reference TRBV7-3 and TRBJ1-1 gives the full variable domain: GAGVSQTPSNKVTEKGKYVELRCDPISGHTALYWYRQSLGQGPEFLIYFQGTGAADDSGLPNDRFFAVRPEGSVSTLKIQRTERGDSAVYLCASSPNGRTGRAFFGQGTRLTVV.

The chain combines TRBV6-1 with TRBJ1-5; no reliable D call. Deletions cut 5 bases from V and 4 bases from J, with 6 bases between. CDR1 and CDR2 (germline): MNHNS, SASEGT. The CDR3 is 12 amino acids. CDR3 sequence: CASSHVNQPQHF. The CDR3 nucleotides read TGTGCCAGCAGTCACGTAAATCAGCCCCAGCATTTT.

The chain has TRBV27 and TRBJ1-3; no definite D call. The CDR3 runs to 14 residues. Germline CDR1 and CDR2: MNHEY and SMNVEV (reference sequence). With 2 bases removed from V and 4 bases from J, the gap between germline ends came to 9 bases. The CDR3 sequence is CASSLVARGNTIYF. The CDR3 nucleotides are TGTGCCAGCAGTTTAGTAGCAAGAGGAAACACCATATATTTT.

This clone was counted between two and nine times. The chain has TRBV19 and TRBJ2-6; D uncertain. The V and J ends lost 8 bases and 0 bases respectively, with 11 bases between them. The CDR3 has 15 amino acids. Germline CDR1 and CDR2: LNHDA and SQIVND (reference sequence). In DNA, the CDR3 is TGTGCCAGTCGGCGAACCGGCTCTGGGGCCAACGTCCTGACTTTC. Translating gives CASRRTGSGANVLTF.

This CDR3 reads CASSLEGTTLYNEQFF. CDR3 nucleotides: TGCGCCAGCAGCTTGGAGGGGACTACCTTATACAATGAGCAGTTCTTC. V is TRBV5-1 and J is TRBJ2-1; 7 bases align to TRBD2. Trimming took 0 bases from V and 4 from J; bases not matched to a gene: 7. Germline V lookup: CDR1 SGHRS, CDR2 YFSETQ. This CDR3 is 16 amino acids long. Full variable domain (remainder filled in from reference TRBV5-1 and TRBJ2-1): KAGVTQTPRYLIKTRGQQVTLSCSPISGHRSVSWYQQTPGQGLQFLFEYFSETQRNKGNFPGRFSGRQFSNSRSEMNVSTLELGDSALYLCASSLEGTTLYNEQFFGPGTRLTVL.

V and J are TRBV5-1 and TRBJ2-7; 9 positions agree with TRBD1. This CDR3 is 14 amino acids long. Germline-derived CDR1 and CDR2 are SGHRS and YFSETQ. With 4 bases clipped from V and 3 bases from J, the junction kept 5 bases outside the gene matches. The DNA of the CDR3 is TGCGCCAGCAGCCCCCAGGGACAGGGCTACGAGCAGTACTTC. It translates to CASSPQGQGYEQYF.

The rearrangement uses TRBV6-6 and TRBJ2-2; D remains unclear. The CDR3 extends over 13 amino acids. The germline V gene encodes CDR1 MNHNY and CDR2 SVGAGI (reference sequence). The germline V and J ends were trimmed by 7 bases and 7 bases, with 13 bases remaining between them. CDR3 protein: CASNVRPIGELFF. In DNA form, the CDR3 reads TGTGCCAGCAACGTTCGGCCAATCGGGGAGCTGTTTTTT.

The rearrangement joins TRBV6-4 to TRBJ2-1; 10 bases align to TRBD2. V dropped 5 bases and J dropped 6; count of bases not matched to a gene: 4. This CDR3 has 14 amino acids. Germline CDR1 is MRHNA and CDR2 is SNTAGT. CDR3 DNA: TGTGCCAGCAGTACTAGCGGGGCTTCCAATGAGCAGTTCTTC. Protein: CASSTSGASNEQFF.

The CDR3 DNA reads as TGCGCCAGCAGCCTGGGAGCGGGACCCTCAGCGGATACGCAGTATTTT. Translation: CASSLGAGPSADTQYF. The J gene is TRBJ2-3, the V gene TRBV5-1; 7 bases map to TRBD2. CDR1 SGHRS and CDR2 YFSETQ come from the germline V gene. The CDR3 is 16 amino acids. The trim removed 4 bases at V and 6 bases at J, leaving 14 bases unmatched.

This sequence joins TRBV7-2 and TRBJ2-7; TRBD2 aligns across 10 bases. The V and J ends lost 2 bases and 6 bases, in that order; junction bases with no gene match: 10. Germline CDR1 SGHTA, CDR2 FQGNSA. The length of the CDR3 is 16 residues. For the CDR3, the DNA is TGTGCCAGCAGCTTATTGAGCGGGGGGGCTTTAAGCGAGCAGTACTTC. It is translated as CASSLLSGGALSEQYF. Based on the CDR3 plus reference TRBV7-2 and TRBJ2-7, the full variable domain is GAGVSQSPSNKVTEKGKDVELRCDPISGHTALYWYRQSLGQGLEFLIYFQGNSAPDKSGLPSDRFSAERTGGSVSTLTIQRTQQEDSAVYLCASSLLSGGALSEQYFGPGTRLTVT.

The chain employs TRBV28 and TRBJ1-2; 10 nucleotides line up with TRBD1. From germline, CDR1 is MDHEN and CDR2 SYDVKM. V dropped 3 bases and J dropped 6; count of bases not matched to a gene: 4. CDR3 size: 14 residues. CDR3 amino acids: CASSLGQGRNGYTF. CDR3 nucleotide sequence: TGTGCCAGCAGTTTGGGACAGGGGAGGAATGGCTACACCTTC.